This TCR beta chain was obtained from a study of monozygotic twins with inflammatory bowel disease. Study findings and constraints: Repertoire similarity did not differ between concordant and discordant twins, perhaps due to limited power. There was no way to distinguish the different T cell subtypes.

Turning to this clonotype: Its antigen remains unidentified.

TCRdb reworked the 5' RACE reads into one entry per CDR3 protein, no DNA. The repertoire table contains some 89,000 distinct CDR3 sequences. The CDR3 consists of 18 residues. CDR1 and CDR2 from the germline V gene are MGHRA and YSYEKL. The chain joins TRBV4-1 to TRBJ1-1. Sequencing was done on a sample of blood. This receptor was taken from a human donor with ulcerative colitis or Crohn's disease, or a healthy co-twin of an affected twin (not recorded which). The CDR3 region is CASSQGGGAGRVNTEAFF.